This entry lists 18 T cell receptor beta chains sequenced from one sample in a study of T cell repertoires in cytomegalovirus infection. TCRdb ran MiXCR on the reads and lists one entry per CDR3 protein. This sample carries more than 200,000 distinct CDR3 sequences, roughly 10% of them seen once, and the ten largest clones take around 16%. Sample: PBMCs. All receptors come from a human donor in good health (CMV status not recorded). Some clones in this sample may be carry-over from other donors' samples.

CDR3: CASSLVQGAYGNTIYF. CDR3 DNA: TGTGCCAGCAGCTTAGTTCAGGGGGCTTACGGAAACACCATATATTTT. The rearrangement uses TRBV7-2 and TRBJ1-3; 8 positions agree with TRBD1. The CDR3 runs to 16 residues. Germline V gives CDR1 SGHTA, CDR2 FQGNSA. V shed 1 base, J shed 4 bases, and the junction held 6 bases outside the gene matches.

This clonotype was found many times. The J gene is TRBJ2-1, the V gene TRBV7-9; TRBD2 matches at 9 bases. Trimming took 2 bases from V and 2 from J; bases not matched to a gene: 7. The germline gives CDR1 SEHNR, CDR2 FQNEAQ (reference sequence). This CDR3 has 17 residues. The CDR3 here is CASSLYGSGSPYNEQFF. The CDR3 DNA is TGTGCCAGCAGCTTATATGGTAGCGGGAGTCCCTACAATGAGCAGTTCTTC.

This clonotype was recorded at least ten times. CDR3 in amino acids: CASSFSSGGRYNEQFF. The DNA for the CDR3 is TGTGCCAGCAGCTTCTCTAGCGGGGGCCGCTACAATGAGCAGTTCTTC. The J gene is TRBJ2-1, the V gene TRBV28, with TRBD2 matching 10 bases. Germline V gives CDR1 MDHEN, CDR2 SYDVKM. CDR3 length equals 16 residues. After removal of 6 bases from V and 3 bases from J, the junction contained 8 bases not matched to a gene. The full variable domain, in which reference TRBV28 and TRBJ2-1 provide the parts outside the CDR3, is DVKVTQSSRYLVKRTGEKVFLECVQDMDHENMFWYRQDPGLGLRLIYFSYDVKMKEKGDIPEGYSVSREKKERFSLILESASTNQTSMYLCASSFSSGGRYNEQFFGPGTRLTVL.

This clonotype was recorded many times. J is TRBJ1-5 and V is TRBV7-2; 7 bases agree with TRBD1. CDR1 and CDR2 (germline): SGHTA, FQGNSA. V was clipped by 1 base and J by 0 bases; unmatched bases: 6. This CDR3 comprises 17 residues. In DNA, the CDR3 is TGTGCCAGCAGCTTAGGTCGCGGACAGGCTAGCAATCAGCCCCAGCATTTT. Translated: CASSLGRGQASNQPQHF.

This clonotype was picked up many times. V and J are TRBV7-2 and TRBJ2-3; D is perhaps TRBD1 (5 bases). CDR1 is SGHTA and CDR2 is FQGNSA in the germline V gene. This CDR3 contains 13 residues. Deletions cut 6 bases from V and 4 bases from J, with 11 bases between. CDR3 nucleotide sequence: TGTGCCAGCAGTAAAGGACACGCAGATACGCAGTATTTT. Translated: CASSKGHADTQYF.

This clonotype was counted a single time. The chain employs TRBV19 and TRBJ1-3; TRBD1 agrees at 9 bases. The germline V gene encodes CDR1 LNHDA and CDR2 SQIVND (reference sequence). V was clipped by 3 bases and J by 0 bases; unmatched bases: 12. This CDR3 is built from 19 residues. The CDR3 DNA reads TGTGCCAGTAGTATGAGGGACAGGGCGCCGTACCTCTCTGGAAACACCATATATTTT. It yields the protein CASSMRDRAPYLSGNTIYF.

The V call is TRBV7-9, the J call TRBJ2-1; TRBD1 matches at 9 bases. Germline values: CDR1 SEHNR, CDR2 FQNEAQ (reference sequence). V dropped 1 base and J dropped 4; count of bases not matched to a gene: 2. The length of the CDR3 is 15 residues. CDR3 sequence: CASSLGQGVYNEQFF. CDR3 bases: TGTGCCAGCAGCTTAGGACAGGGGGTTTACAATGAGCAGTTCTTC.

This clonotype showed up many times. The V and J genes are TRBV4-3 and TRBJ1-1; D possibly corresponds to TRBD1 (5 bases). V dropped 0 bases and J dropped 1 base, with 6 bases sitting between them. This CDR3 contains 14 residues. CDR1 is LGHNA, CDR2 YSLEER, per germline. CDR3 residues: CASSQDQGNTEAFF. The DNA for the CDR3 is TGCGCCAGCAGCCAAGATCAGGGGAACACTGAAGCTTTCTTT.

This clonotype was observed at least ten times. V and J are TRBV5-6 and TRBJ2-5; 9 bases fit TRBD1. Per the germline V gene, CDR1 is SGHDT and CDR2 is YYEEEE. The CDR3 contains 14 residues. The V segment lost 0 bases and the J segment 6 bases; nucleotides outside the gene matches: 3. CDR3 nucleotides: TGTGCCAGCAGCTTGGAGGGGACAGGGAAGACCCAGTACTTC. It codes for CASSLEGTGKTQYF.

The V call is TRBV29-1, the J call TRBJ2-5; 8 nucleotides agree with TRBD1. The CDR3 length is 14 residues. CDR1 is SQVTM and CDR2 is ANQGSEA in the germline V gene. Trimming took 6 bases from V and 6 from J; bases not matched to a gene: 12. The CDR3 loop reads CSVGRQGNGKTQYF. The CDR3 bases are TGCAGCGTAGGACGACAGGGGAATGGAAAGACCCAGTACTTC.

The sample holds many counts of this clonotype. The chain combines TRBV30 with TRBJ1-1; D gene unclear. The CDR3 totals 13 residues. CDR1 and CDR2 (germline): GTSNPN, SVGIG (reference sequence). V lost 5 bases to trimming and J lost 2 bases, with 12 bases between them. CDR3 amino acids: CAWAPVHNTEAFF. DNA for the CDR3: TGTGCCTGGGCCCCTGTACATAACACTGAAGCTTTCTTT.

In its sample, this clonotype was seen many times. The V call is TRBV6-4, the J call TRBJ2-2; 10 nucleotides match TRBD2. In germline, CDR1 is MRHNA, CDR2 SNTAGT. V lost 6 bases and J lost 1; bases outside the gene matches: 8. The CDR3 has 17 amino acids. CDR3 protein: CASSPSSGGKNTGELFF. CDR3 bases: TGTGCCAGCAGCCCATCTAGCGGGGGAAAGAACACCGGGGAGCTGTTTTTT.

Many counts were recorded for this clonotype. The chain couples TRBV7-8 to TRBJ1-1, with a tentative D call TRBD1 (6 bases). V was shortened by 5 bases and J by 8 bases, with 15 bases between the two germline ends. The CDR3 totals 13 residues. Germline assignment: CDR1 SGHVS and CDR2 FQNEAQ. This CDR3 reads CASSPLGHLEAFF. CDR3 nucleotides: TGTGCCAGCAGCCCCTTGGGACACCTGGAAGCTTTCTTT.

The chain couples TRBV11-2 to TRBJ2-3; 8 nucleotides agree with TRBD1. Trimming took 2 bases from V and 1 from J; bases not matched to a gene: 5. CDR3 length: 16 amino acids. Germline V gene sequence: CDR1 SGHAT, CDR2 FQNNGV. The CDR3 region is CASSLFRGQRTDTQYF. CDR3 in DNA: TGTGCCAGCAGCTTATTCAGGGGGCAGCGCACAGATACGCAGTATTTT.

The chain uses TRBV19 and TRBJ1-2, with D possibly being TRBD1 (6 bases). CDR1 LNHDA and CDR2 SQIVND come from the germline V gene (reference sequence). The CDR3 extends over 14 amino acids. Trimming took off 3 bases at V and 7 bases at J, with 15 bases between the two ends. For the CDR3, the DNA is TGTGCCAGTAGTATTGACAGGCTGAACGCTGGCTACACCTTC. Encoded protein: CASSIDRLNAGYTF.

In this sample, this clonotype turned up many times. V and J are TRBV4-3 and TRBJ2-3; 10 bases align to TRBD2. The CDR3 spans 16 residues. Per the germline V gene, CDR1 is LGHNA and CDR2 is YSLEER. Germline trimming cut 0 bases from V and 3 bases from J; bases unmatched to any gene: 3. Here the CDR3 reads CASSQDASGRTDTQYF. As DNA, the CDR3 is TGCGCCAGCAGCCAAGATGCTAGCGGGAGAACAGATACGCAGTATTTT.

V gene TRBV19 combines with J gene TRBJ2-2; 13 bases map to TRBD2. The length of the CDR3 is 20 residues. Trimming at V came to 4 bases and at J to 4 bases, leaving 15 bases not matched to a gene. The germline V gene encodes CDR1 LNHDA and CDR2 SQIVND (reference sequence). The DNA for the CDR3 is TGTGCCAGTAGTAGGAGACTAGCGGGAGGTCGGGGATTTGGCACCGGGGAGCTGTTTTTT. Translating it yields CASSRRLAGGRGFGTGELFF.

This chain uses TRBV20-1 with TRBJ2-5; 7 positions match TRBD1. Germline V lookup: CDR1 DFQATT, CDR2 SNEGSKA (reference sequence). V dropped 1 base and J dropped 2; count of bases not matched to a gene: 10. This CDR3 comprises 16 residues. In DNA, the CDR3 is TGCAGTGCTAGAGGGCCGACAGGGATAGTACAAGAGACCCAGTACTTC. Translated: CSARGPTGIVQETQYF.